A single sample is the source of the 30 T cell receptor beta chains below, sequenced in a study of Graves' ophthalmopathy and Graves' hyperthyroidism. Transcripts of RNA were the source for amplifying TCR beta CDR3 regions. RT-PCR in the first round used HTBI primers; a second-round multiplex PCR followed. TCRdb reprocessed the multiplex PCR reads with MiXCR, giving one entry per CDR3 protein. The data contain over a million distinct CDR3 sequences, approximately 35% of them singletons. The sequencing sample was made of peripheral blood or thyroid tissue (not recorded which). These receptors originate from an adult man with Graves' hyperthyroidism.

V is TRBV2 and J is TRBJ1-4; unclear D gene. V shed 7 bases and J shed 3 bases, with 9 bases lying between them. Germline loops: CDR1 SNHLY, CDR2 FYNNEI. CDR3 size: 13 residues. CDR3 protein: CASTAGANEKLFF. CDR3 nucleotide sequence: TGTGCCAGCACGGCAGGAGCTAATGAAAAACTGTTTTTT.

This rearrangement joins TRBV29-1 to TRBJ2-3; the D is unclear. Germline V gene sequence: CDR1 SQVTM, CDR2 ANQGSEA. V was trimmed by 2 bases and J by 4 bases, leaving 4 bases between them. The CDR3 loop spans 11 amino acids. CDR3 coding DNA: TGCAGCGTTGAACTGTCAGATACGCAGTATTTT. Translated: CSVELSDTQYF.

This clonotype showed up just a few times. The chain has TRBV14 and TRBJ2-2; D might be TRBD1 or TRBD2, each matching 5 bases. V was trimmed by 0 bases and J by 9 bases, leaving 14 bases between them. The CDR3 covers 15 residues. The germline CDR1 and CDR2 sequences are SGHDN and FVKESK. The CDR3 loop is CASSQDSGWDRELFF. The CDR3 nucleotides read TGTGCCAGCAGCCAAGATTCGGGGTGGGACCGGGAGCTGTTTTTT.

This clonotype was observed many times. This sequence joins TRBV6-5 and TRBJ1-1, with D unresolved. This CDR3 spans 14 amino acids. V shed 6 bases and J shed 1 base, with 12 bases lying between them. CDR1 is MNHEY and CDR2 is SVGAGI in the germline V gene. CDR3 loop: CASRPQVENTEAFF. In nucleotides, the CDR3 is TGTGCCAGCAGACCTCAGGTAGAGAACACTGAAGCTTTCTTT.

The CDR3 spells CASSDSQGSIGGQYF. In DNA form, the CDR3 reads TGTGCCAGCAGTGACTCTCAGGGGTCCATAGGTGGCCAGTACTTC. This sequence joins TRBV6-4 and TRBJ2-5; the D gene is possibly TRBD1 (6 bases). CDR3 length: 15 amino acids. V was cut by 0 bases and J by 10 bases, with 18 bases left in between. The germline gives CDR1 MRHNA, CDR2 SNTAGT.

This clonotype was seen repeatedly, ten times or more. The chain joins TRBV7-9 to TRBJ1-1; D unresolved. This CDR3 spans 21 amino acids. Germline V CDR1 and CDR2: SEHNR, FQNEAQ (reference sequence). V was clipped by 5 bases and J by 0 bases, with 31 bases between them. CDR3 sequence: CASSPFSPHYQPHFMNTEAFF. In DNA form, the CDR3 reads TGTGCCAGCAGCCCCTTCAGTCCCCACTACCAACCCCACTTCATGAACACTGAAGCTTTCTTT.

This clonotype has a count of ten or more. The rearrangement joins TRBV20-1 to TRBJ2-7; D gene unclear. The CDR3 runs to 12 residues. The V and J ends lost 6 bases and 2 bases respectively, with 11 bases between them. Germline lookup yields CDR1 DFQATT and CDR2 SNEGSKA (reference sequence). The CDR3 DNA is TGCAGTGCAATCGCCGGCCCCTACGAGCAGTACTTC. It yields the protein CSAIAGPYEQYF.

This clonotype has at least ten counts. The J gene is TRBJ1-5, the V gene TRBV24-1; tentatively, D is TRBD1 (5 bases). V was cut by 6 bases and J by 4 bases, with 9 bases left in between. CDR1 and CDR2 from the germline V gene are KGHDR and SFDVKD. The CDR3 loop spans 13 amino acids. CDR3: CATSQGGNQPQHF. The CDR3 nucleotides read TGTGCCACCAGTCAGGGTGGGAATCAGCCCCAGCATTTT.

The chain recombines TRBV7-2 with TRBJ1-4; tentative D call: TRBD1 (6 bases). Trimming stripped 4 bases from V and 7 bases from J, with 13 bases between. The CDR3 contains 14 residues. Germline values: CDR1 SGHTA, CDR2 FQGNSA. In DNA form, the CDR3 reads TGTGCCAGCAGCTCAGGGGCGAGAGGTGAAAAACTGTTTTTT. The encoded protein is CASSSGARGEKLFF.

This clonotype was detected ten times or more. This sequence joins TRBV24-1 and TRBJ1-5, with a possible D match to TRBD1 (5 bases). The CDR3 runs 14 residues. With 3 bases removed from V and 5 bases from J, the gap between germline ends came to 10 bases. The germline V gene encodes CDR1 KGHDR and CDR2 SFDVKD. The CDR3 loop reads CATSDTRGDQPQHF. The CDR3 DNA reads as TGTGCCACCAGTGATACGAGGGGCGATCAGCCCCAGCATTTT.

This clonotype was seen many times. This rearrangement joins TRBV29-1 to TRBJ2-7; TRBD1 might be the D (7 bases). V lost 6 bases and J lost 9, with 15 bases in between. This CDR3 comprises 11 residues. The germline V gene encodes CDR1 SQVTM and CDR2 ANQGSEA. The CDR3 DNA reads as TGCAGCGTAGACCGACAGGGAGGGCAGTACTTC. Its translation is CSVDRQGGQYF.

This clonotype was seen many times. This sequence joins TRBV10-2 and TRBJ1-1; possible D gene TRBD1, 5 bases. V lost 4 bases to trimming and J lost 0 bases, with 15 bases between them. CDR1 is WSHSY and CDR2 is SAAADI in the germline V gene. The CDR3 sequence is 16 residues long. CDR3 nucleotide sequence: TGCGCCAGCAGTGCCCACGACAGCTCATTGAACACTGAAGCTTTCTTT. Translation: CASSAHDSSLNTEAFF.

This clonotype was picked up a small number of times. The chain employs TRBV14 and TRBJ1-1, with TRBD1 identical over 10 bases. With V trimmed by 1 base and J by 0 bases, 8 bases remained unmatched. CDR1 SGHDN and CDR2 FVKESK come from the germline V gene. The CDR3 is 18 amino acids. This CDR3 is CASSQGQGALIVNTEAFF. The CDR3 region has the DNA TGTGCCAGCAGCCAAGGACAGGGGGCTTTGATCGTGAACACTGAAGCTTTCTTT.

The chain recombines TRBV12-3 or TRBV12-4 with TRBJ1-3, with D perhaps matching TRBD1 (5 bases). V shed 7 bases and J shed 1 base, with 11 bases lying between them. CDR3 length: 14 amino acids. CDR3 coding DNA: TGTGCCAGCACCCCTCCAGGGTCTGGAAACACCATATATTTT. Protein: CASTPPGSGNTIYF.

This clonotype came up a few times. The chain joins TRBV6-5 to TRBJ2-7; D may correspond to TRBD1 or TRBD2 (6 bases each). Germline loops: CDR1 MNHEY, CDR2 SVGAGI. V was clipped by 9 bases and J by 2 bases, with 17 bases between them. The CDR3 runs 14 residues. DNA for the CDR3: TGTGCCAGTAGGCGGCCGGAGGGGGCCTACGAGCAGTACTTC. It encodes CASRRPEGAYEQYF.

The rearrangement joins TRBV29-1 to TRBJ1-3; D may be TRBD1 (6 bases). The CDR3 loop spans 15 amino acids. V was cut by 6 bases and J by 6 bases, with 21 bases left in between. The germline V gene has CDR1 SQVTM and CDR2 ANQGSEA. CDR3 sequence reads: CSVGEGTGAENTIYF. The CDR3 coding sequence is TGCAGCGTCGGGGAGGGGACGGGGGCTGAAAACACCATATATTTT.

The rearrangement joins TRBV4-3 to TRBJ2-2; D perhaps matches TRBD2 (7 bases). Germline V gene data show CDR1 as LGHNA and CDR2 as YSLEER. The germline V and J ends were trimmed by 1 base and 3 bases, with 15 bases remaining between them. This CDR3 has 17 residues. The CDR3 sequence: CASSQAAGAGDTGELFF. DNA for the CDR3: TGCGCCAGCAGCCAAGCGGCGGGGGCAGGTGACACCGGGGAGCTGTTTTTT.

The genes are TRBV15 and TRBJ1-2; 7 bases are shared with TRBD1. There are 13 residues in the CDR3. Per the germline V gene, CDR1 is LNHNV and CDR2 is YYDKDF (reference sequence). V shed 5 bases and J 9 bases; nucleotides not matched to a gene: 9. CDR3 protein: CATSEGTVKRYTF. As DNA, the CDR3 is TGTGCCACCAGCGAGGGGACAGTAAAGCGCTACACCTTC.

This clonotype appeared many times. This chain links TRBV29-1 with TRBJ1-1; D gene unclear. The length of the CDR3 is 12 residues. In germline, CDR1 is SQVTM, CDR2 ANQGSEA. The V end lost 4 bases, the J end lost 0 bases, and 6 bases lay between the germline ends. The CDR3 region has the DNA TGCAGCGTTGGTCGGCTGAACACTGAAGCTTTCTTT. Its protein is CSVGRLNTEAFF. Complete variable domain (other parts from reference TRBV29-1 and TRBJ1-1): SAVISQKPSRDICQRGTSLTIQCQVDSQVTMMFWYRQQPGQSLTLIATANQGSEATYESGFVIDKFPISRPNLTFSTLTVSNMSPEDSSIYLCSVGRLNTEAFFGQGTRLTVV.

This clonotype occurred many times. The V gene is TRBV19, the J gene TRBJ1-6; TRBD1 is a possible D gene (6 bases). Trimming shortened V by 5 bases and J by 6 bases, and 11 bases separated the two germline ends. Germline lookup yields CDR1 LNHDA and CDR2 SQIVND (reference sequence). The CDR3 loop spans 14 amino acids. DNA of the CDR3: TGTGCCAGTAGTGCCGGGACACCTAATTCACCCCTCCACTTT. It is translated as CASSAGTPNSPLHF.

J is TRBJ2-2 and V is TRBV6-5, with D tentatively TRBD1 (6 bases). The germline CDR1 and CDR2 sequences are MNHEY and SVGAGI. This CDR3 is 14 amino acids long. Trimming took 0 bases from V and 6 from J, leaving 8 bases between them. The CDR3 sequence: CASSYSRTAGELFF. In DNA, the CDR3 is TGTGCCAGCAGTTACTCGAGGACAGCCGGGGAGCTGTTTTTT.

This clonotype was observed a few times. The chain uses TRBV20-1 and TRBJ2-5, with a weak D call TRBD2 (7 bases). Germline CDR1 DFQATT, CDR2 SNEGSKA (reference sequence). V was shortened by 4 bases and J by 9 bases, with 15 bases between the two germline ends. There are 12 residues in the CDR3. CDR3 in DNA: TGCAGTGCTACCGGGGGGCTGGTGTCCCAGTACTTC. This encodes CSATGGLVSQYF.

The chain recombines TRBV25-1 with TRBJ1-2; perhaps TRBD1 as D (6 bases). The germline gives CDR1 MGHDK, CDR2 SYGVNS. The CDR3 runs 15 residues. The V gene lost 8 bases and the J gene lost 9 bases, with 25 bases spanning the gap. This CDR3 is CASAIGTTDPGRYTF. CDR3 in DNA: TGTGCCAGCGCCATCGGGACAACGGACCCCGGCCGCTACACCTTC.

Many counts were recorded for this clonotype. The V and J genes are TRBV4-3 and TRBJ1-5, with 10 bases lining up with TRBD1. V gave up 8 bases and J gave up 2 bases; unmatched junction bases: 6. The CDR3 contains 15 residues. The germline V gene encodes CDR1 LGHNA and CDR2 YSLEER. The CDR3: CASSTGTGGNQPQHF. The CDR3 region has the DNA TGCGCCAGCTCAACCGGGACAGGGGGCAATCAGCCCCAGCATTTT.

This clonotype has a count of ten or more. This chain joins TRBV2 and TRBJ1-2; no clear D gene. The V and J ends lost 7 bases and 5 bases respectively, with 8 bases between them. Germline V gives CDR1 SNHLY, CDR2 FYNNEI. The CDR3 loop spans 11 amino acids. For the CDR3, the DNA is TGTGCCAGCACGACGGGGTATGGCTACACCTTC. It specifies CASTTGYGYTF.

The rearrangement links TRBV7-2 to TRBJ1-3; TRBD1 matches at 10 bases. The V and J ends lost 7 bases and 0 bases, in that order; junction bases with no gene match: 6. The CDR3 covers 16 residues. Germline loops: CDR1 SGHTA, CDR2 FQGNSA. The CDR3 region is CASTVRDRGSGNTIYF. The CDR3 DNA is TGTGCCAGCACCGTCCGGGACAGGGGCTCTGGAAACACCATATATTTT.

At least ten counts were recorded for this clonotype. The chain couples TRBV4-3 to TRBJ1-6, with TRBD1 matching 7 bases. The CDR3 contains 18 residues. V lost 0 bases to trimming and J lost 11 bases; unmatched junction nucleotides: 16. Germline V gene lookup returns CDR1 LGHNA and CDR2 YSLEER. The chain's CDR3 is CASSQDWRGLAGGTPLHF. CDR3 in DNA: TGCGCCAGCAGCCAAGATTGGAGGGGATTGGCAGGGGGTACACCCCTCCACTTT.

As concerns this clonotype: The CDR3 does not close with the conserved phenylalanine or tryptophan, likely indicating a read error. It is unclear where the CDR3 begins or ends on the DNA, so no DNA is shown, and the CDR3 is as TCRdb lists it. This chain connects TRBV19 to TRBJ1-3; the DNA was not used to check the table's D call, TRBD1. The CDR3 is 11 amino acids long, termini counted. CDR1 LNHDA and CDR2 SQIVND come from the germline V gene (reference sequence). The CDR3 here is CASSIPTGRNT.

This chain joins TRBV29-1 and TRBJ2-7; 8 nucleotides align to TRBD1. The CDR3 spans 14 residues. After removal of 4 bases from V and 1 base from J, the junction contained 6 bases not matched to a gene. The V gene's germline CDR1 is SQVTM and CDR2 ANQGSEA. The CDR3 DNA is TGCAGCGTTGTTTTGACAGGGGAGTCCTACGAGCAGTACTTC. Protein sequence: CSVVLTGESYEQYF.

The sample holds many counts of this clonotype. V and J are TRBV7-9 and TRBJ1-2; D call uncertain. CDR1 SEHNR and CDR2 FQNEAQ come from the germline V gene (reference sequence). This CDR3 is 14 amino acids long. Trimming took 5 bases from V and 8 from J, leaving 18 bases between them. The CDR3 loop is CASSRESQREGYTF. DNA of the CDR3: TGTGCCAGCAGCCGGGAGTCACAGCGCGAAGGCTACACCTTC. The complete variable domain, with remaining parts taken from reference TRBV7-9 and TRBJ1-2, reads DTGVSQNPRHKITKRGQNVTFRCDPISEHNRLYWYRQTLGQGPEFLTYFQNEAQLEKSRLLSDRFSAERPKGSFSTLEIQRTEQGDSAMYLCASSRESQREGYTFGSGTRLTVV.